This T cell receptor beta chain was captured by sequencing in a study of early T cells in non-severe SARS-CoV-2 infection. Study at large: Bulk RNA isolated from unsorted whole blood underwent sequencing; chains were not paired.

Unique molecular identifier tags were affixed to discrete cDNA molecules. In TCRdb, the 5' RACE reads were re-called with MiXCR into one record per CDR3 protein. The profile covers around 94,000 distinct CDR3 sequences, with around 13% appearing a single time and 6% to 7.5% taken by the ten largest. Concerning this clonotype: Its antigen is as yet unknown.

V dropped 0 bases and J dropped 5 bases, with 12 bases sitting between them. Germline CDR1 reads SGHRS; CDR2 reads YFSETQ. The CDR3 runs to 15 residues. Findings and limits, study-wide: VDJdb-based annotation leaned toward anti-spike CD8 responses and missed private and CD4 specificities.

This clonotype was obtained from an adult who was a healthcare worker with PCR-confirmed SARS-CoV-2 infection or an uninfected control (not recorded which). The chain is built from TRBV5-1 and TRBJ1-5, with a possible D match to TRBD1 (5 bases). Input material: whole blood. For the CDR3, the DNA is TGCGCCAGCAGCTTGGGGCAGGGAGTATATCAGCCCCAGCATTTT. This gives the protein CASSLGQGVYQPQHF.